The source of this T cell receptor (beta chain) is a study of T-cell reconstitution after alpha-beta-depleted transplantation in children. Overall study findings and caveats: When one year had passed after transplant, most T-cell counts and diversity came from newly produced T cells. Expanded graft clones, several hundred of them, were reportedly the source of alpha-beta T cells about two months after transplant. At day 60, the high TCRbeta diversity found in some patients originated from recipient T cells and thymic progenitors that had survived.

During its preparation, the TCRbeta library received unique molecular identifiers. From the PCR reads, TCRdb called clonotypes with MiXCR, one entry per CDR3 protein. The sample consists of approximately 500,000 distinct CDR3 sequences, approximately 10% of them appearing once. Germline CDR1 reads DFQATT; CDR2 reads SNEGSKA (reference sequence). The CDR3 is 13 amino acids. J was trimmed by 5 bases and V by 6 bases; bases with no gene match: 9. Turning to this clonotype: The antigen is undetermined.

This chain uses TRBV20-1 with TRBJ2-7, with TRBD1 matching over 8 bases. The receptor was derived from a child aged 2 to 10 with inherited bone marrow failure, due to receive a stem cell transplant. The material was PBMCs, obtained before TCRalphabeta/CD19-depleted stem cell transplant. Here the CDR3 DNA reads TGCAGTGCCCAACCCCCGGACAGGGACGAGCAGTACTTC. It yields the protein CSAQPPDRDEQYF.